Reported below is one T cell receptor (beta chain). Its antigen is undetermined. This record belongs to a study of response to subunit inactivated influenza vaccine. Overall study results and limits: Authors suggested each seasonal flu vaccination may recruit only limited numbers of new T cells.

MiXCR was run by TCRdb on the RT-PCR reads, yielding one entry per CDR3 protein. This table has 600,000 to 850,000 distinct CDR3 sequences, around 13% appearing once. V dropped 6 bases and J dropped 3; count of bases not matched to a gene: 3. The CDR3 totals 15 residues. This rearrangement joins TRBV12-3 or TRBV12-4 to TRBJ2-1; 12 bases fit TRBD2. The receptor was isolated from a man aged 45-65 years who received an inactivated influenza vaccine. This specimen consisted of PBMCs from blood, obtained less than 15 days before vaccination. CDR3 nucleotide sequence: TGTGCCAGCAGGGGGACTAGCGGGCTCTACAATGAGCAGTTCTTC. Translated: CASRGTSGLYNEQFF.